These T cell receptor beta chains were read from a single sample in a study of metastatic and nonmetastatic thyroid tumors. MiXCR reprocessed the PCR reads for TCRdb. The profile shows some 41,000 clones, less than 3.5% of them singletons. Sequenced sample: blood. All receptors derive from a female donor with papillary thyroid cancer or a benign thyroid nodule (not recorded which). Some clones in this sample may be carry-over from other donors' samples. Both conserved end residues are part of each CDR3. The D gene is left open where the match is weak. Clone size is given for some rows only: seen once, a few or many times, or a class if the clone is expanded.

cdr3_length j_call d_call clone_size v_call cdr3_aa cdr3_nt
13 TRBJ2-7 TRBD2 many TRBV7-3 CASSLLAGDEQYF TGTGCCAGCAGCTTACTAGCGGGAGACGAGCAGTACTTC
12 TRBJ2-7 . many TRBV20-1 CSARGDWLQQYF TGCAGTGCTAGGGGGGACTGGCTTCAGCAGTACTTC
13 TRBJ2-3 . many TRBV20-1 CSASGPSTDTQYF TGCAGTGCTAGCGGACCTAGCACAGATACGCAGTATTTT
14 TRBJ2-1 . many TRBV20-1 CSARDLGSLGEQFF TGCAGTGCTAGAGATCTTGGGTCCTTAGGTGAGCAGTTCTTC
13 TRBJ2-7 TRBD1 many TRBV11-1 CASSLNGGTGIDF TGTGCCAGCAGCTTAAATGGCGGGACAGGGATCGACTTC
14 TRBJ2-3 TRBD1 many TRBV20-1 CSASPGGSSDTQYF TGCAGTGCTAGTCCAGGGGGCTCGTCAGATACGCAGTATTTT
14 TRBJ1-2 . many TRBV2 CASRAGRGPYGYTF TGTGCCAGCAGGGCAGGACGGGGACCTTATGGCTACACCTTC
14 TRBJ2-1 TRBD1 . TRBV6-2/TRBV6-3 CASSYDRGLSEQFF TGTGCCAGCAGTTACGACAGGGGGCTTAGTGAGCAGTTCTTC
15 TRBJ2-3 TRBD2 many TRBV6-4 CASSLSGKSTDTQYF TGTGCCAGCAGTCTTAGCGGGAAGAGCACAGATACGCAGTATTTT
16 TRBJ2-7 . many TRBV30 CAWSVWTPKGAYEQYF TGTGCCTGGAGTGTTTGGACTCCGAAGGGGGCCTACGAGCAGTACTTC
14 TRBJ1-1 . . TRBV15 CATSSVDNPTEAFF TGTGCCACCAGCAGTGTGGACAATCCGACTGAAGCTTTCTTT
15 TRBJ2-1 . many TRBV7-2 CASSLLGDGYNEQFF TGTGCCAGCAGCTTATTGGGGGACGGCTACAATGAGCAGTTCTTC
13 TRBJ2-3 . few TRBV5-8 CASSRNFMDTQYF TGTGCCAGCAGCCGAAACTTCATGGATACGCAGTATTTT
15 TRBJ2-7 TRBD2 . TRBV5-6 CASSLRASGSYEQYF TGTGCCAGCAGCTTGCGCGCTAGCGGGAGCTACGAGCAGTACTTC
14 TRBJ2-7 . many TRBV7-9 CASSLARAPYEQYF TGTGCCAGCAGCTTAGCCCGGGCACCTTACGAGCAGTACTTC
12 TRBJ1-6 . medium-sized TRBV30 CAWSEGNSPLHF TGTGCCTGGAGTGAGGGGAATTCACCCCTCCACTTT
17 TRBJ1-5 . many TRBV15 CATSEGFVSNSNQPQHF TGTGCCACCAGCGAGGGTTTTGTGAGCAATAGCAATCAGCCCCAGCATTTT
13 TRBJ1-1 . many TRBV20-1 CSARDSGTPEAFF TGCAGTGCTAGAGATTCGGGGACCCCTGAAGCTTTCTTT
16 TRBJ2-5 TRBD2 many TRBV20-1 CSAQGLAGRPGETQYF TGCAGTGCCCAGGGACTAGCGGGGAGGCCCGGAGAGACCCAGTACTTC
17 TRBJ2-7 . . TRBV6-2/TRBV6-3 CASSTFGSGNYNYEQYF TGTGCCAGCAGTACCTTTGGGTCCGGTAATTACAACTACGAGCAGTACTTC
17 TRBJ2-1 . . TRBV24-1 CATSTKDPRSIFGEQFF TGTGCCACCAGTACCAAAGATCCTAGGAGTATTTTTGGTGAGCAGTTCTTC
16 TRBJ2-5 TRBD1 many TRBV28 CASRPENRGSQETQYF TGTGCCAGCAGGCCCGAAAACAGGGGCTCTCAAGAGACCCAGTACTTC
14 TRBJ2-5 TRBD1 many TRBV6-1 CASSYGQGTETQYF TGTGCCAGCAGTTACGGACAGGGAACGGAGACCCAGTACTTC
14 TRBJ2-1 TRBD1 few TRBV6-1 CASSDDRGVDEQFF TGTGCCAGCAGTGACGACAGGGGAGTGGATGAGCAGTTCTTC
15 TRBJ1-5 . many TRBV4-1 CASSQVQPSNQPQHF TGCGCCAGCAGCCAAGTTCAGCCAAGCAATCAGCCCCAGCATTTT
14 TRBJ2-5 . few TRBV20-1 CSARDRGSQETQYF TGCAGTGCTAGAGACAGGGGATCCCAAGAGACCCAGTACTTC
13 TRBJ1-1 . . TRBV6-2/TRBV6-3 CASSYSRVTEAFF TGTGCCAGCAGTTACTCGAGGGTCACTGAAGCTTTCTTT